This T cell receptor beta chain was found in a study of blood T cells in healthy people across ages. This CDR3 has 13 amino acids. V trimming: 4 bases; J trimming: 3 bases; junction bases outside the gene matches: 5. Germline V gene sequence: CDR1 SQVTM, CDR2 ANQGSEA. This clonotype appeared a few times. A sample-barcoded 5' primer and a J-beta primer mix were used in a second PCR of roughly 7 to 11 cycles. One entry per CDR3 protein, called by TCRdb with MiXCR from the 5' RACE reads. In the table there are about 1,400,000 distinct CDR3 sequences, approximately 42% of which are singletons. The V gene is TRBV29-1, the J gene TRBJ1-2, with TRBD1 identical over 7 bases. The TCR sequence derives from a woman aged 18 to 35 in good health. The sequenced material came from blood. Here the CDR3 DNA reads TGCAGCGTTGGTAAGGGGGCGGACTATGGCTACACCTTC. Its translation is CSVGKGADYGYTF.